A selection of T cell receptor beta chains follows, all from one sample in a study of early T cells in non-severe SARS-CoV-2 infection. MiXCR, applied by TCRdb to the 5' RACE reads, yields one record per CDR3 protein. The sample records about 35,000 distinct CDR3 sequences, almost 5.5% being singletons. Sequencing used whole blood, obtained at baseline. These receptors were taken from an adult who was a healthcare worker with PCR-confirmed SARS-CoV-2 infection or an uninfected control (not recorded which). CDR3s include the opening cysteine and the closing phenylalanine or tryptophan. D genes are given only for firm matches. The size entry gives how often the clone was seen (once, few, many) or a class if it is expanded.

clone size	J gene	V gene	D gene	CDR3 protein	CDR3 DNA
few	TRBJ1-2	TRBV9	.	CASSAPYYGYTF	TGTGCCAGCAGCGCTCCTTATTATGGCTACACCTTC
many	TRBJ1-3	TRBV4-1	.	CASSQDGESSGNTIYF	TGCGCCAGCAGCCAAGATGGGGAGTCCTCCGGAAACACCATATATTTT
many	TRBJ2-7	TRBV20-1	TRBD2	CSALGRDYEQYF	TGCAGTGCTCTCGGGAGGGACTACGAGCAGTACTTC
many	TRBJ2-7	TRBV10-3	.	CAISEGVLGFYEQYF	TGTGCCATCAGTGAAGGAGTGTTGGGGTTCTACGAGCAGTACTTC
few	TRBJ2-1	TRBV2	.	CASSLPPRSGNNEQFF	TGTGCCAGCAGCCTTCCCCCGCGTTCCGGGAACAATGAGCAGTTCTTC
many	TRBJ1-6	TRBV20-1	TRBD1	CSAFSGQGNYNSPLHF	TGCAGTGCGTTCTCGGGACAGGGGAATTATAATTCACCCCTCCACTTT
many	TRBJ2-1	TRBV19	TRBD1	CASRVRRGQGGNEQFF	TGTGCCAGTAGAGTCCGTCGGGGACAGGGGGGCAATGAGCAGTTCTTC
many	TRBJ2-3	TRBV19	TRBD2	CASSTAGGYGTDTQYF	TGTGCCAGTAGTACCGCGGGGGGGTATGGCACAGATACGCAGTATTTT
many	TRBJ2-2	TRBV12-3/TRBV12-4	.	CASRLTPTKHTGELFF	TGTGCCAGCAGGCTGACTCCCACAAAGCACACCGGGGAGCTGTTTTTT
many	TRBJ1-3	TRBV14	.	CASSPINRVYLAGGNTIYF	TGTGCCAGCAGCCCTATAAACAGGGTATACTTAGCGGGAGGAAACACCATATATTTT
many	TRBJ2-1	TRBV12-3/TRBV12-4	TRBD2	CASRGHSGRPYNEQFF	TGTGCCAGCAGGGGGCACAGCGGGAGGCCATACAATGAGCAGTTCTTC
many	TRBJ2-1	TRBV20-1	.	CSASRENEQFF	TGCAGTGCTAGCCGGGAGAATGAGCAGTTCTTC